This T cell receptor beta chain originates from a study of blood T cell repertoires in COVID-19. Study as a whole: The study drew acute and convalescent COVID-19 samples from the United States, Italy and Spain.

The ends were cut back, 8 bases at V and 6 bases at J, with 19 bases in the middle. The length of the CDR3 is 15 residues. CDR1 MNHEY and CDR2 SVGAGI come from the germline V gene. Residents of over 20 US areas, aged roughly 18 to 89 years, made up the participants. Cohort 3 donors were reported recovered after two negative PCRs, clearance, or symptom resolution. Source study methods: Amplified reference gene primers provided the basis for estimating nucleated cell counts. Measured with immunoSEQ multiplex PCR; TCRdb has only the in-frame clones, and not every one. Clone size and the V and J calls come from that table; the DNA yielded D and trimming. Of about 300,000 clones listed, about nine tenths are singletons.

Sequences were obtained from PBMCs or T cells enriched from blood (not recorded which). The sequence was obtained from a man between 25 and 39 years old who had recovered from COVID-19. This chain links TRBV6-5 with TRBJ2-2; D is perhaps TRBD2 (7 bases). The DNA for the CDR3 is TGTGCCAGCTTGATTAGAGGGGGAGGGTCCGGGGAGCTGTTTTTT. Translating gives CASLIRGGGSGELFF.